This T cell receptor beta chain is from a study of blood T cell repertoires in COVID-19. Produced via immunoSEQ multiplex PCR; TCRdb's table is partial and in-frame only. The data show 200,000 or so clones, with roughly nine tenths seen just once and about 2.1% held by the top ten. This clone appeared a single time. Sequenced material: peripheral blood. The source of this sequence is a man between 65 and 79 years old with active or convalescent COVID-19.

The CDR3 spells CATSITGVGYEQYF. The CDR3 DNA follows: TGTGCCACCAGCATTACAGGGGTGGGCTACGAGCAGTACTTC. The V and J genes are TRBV15 and TRBJ2-7; 7 bases match TRBD1. Losses at the gene ends were 4 bases for V and 3 bases for J; bases not matched to a gene: 6. CDR1 and CDR2 from the germline V gene are LNHNV and YYDKDF (reference sequence). CDR3 length: 14 amino acids. Combining the CDR3 with reference TRBV15 and TRBJ2-7 gives the whole variable domain DAMVIQNPRYQVTQFGKPVTLSCSQTLNHNVMYWYQQKSSQAPKLLFHYYDKDFNNEADTPDNFQSRRPNTSFCFLDIRSPGLGDTAMYLCATSITGVGYEQYFGPGTRLTVT.